These 11 T cell receptor beta chains were all obtained from the same sample, sequenced in a study of cytomegalovirus exposure and HLA in healthy donors. Use of 60 Vbeta and 13 Jbeta primers characterized the PCR. The method was immunoSEQ multiplex PCR; TCRdb's version includes in-frame clones alone and lacks a portion of them. The data show roughly 160,000 clones, with 82% seen just once and over 8.5% held by the top ten. Sequencing input: PBMCs. The receptor source for this set is a man aged 50-59 years in good health and CMV-seropositive.

J is TRBJ1-2 and V is TRBV29-1, with D possibly being TRBD1 (5 bases). CDR3 length equals 15 residues. The germline V gene has CDR1 SQVTM and CDR2 ANQGSEA. With 4 bases removed from V and 4 bases from J, the gap between germline ends came to 19 bases. CDR3 residues: CSVVSGTTVTYGYTF. The CDR3 DNA reads TGCAGCGTTGTGTCCGGGACTACCGTGACCTATGGCTACACCTTC.

This clone has only a few counts. The chain combines TRBV10-3 with TRBJ2-7; the D gene is possibly TRBD1 (5 bases). V dropped 3 bases and J dropped 3 bases, with 12 bases sitting between them. From germline, CDR1 is ENHRY and CDR2 SYGVKD. The CDR3 is 14 residues long. The CDR3 DNA sequence: TGTGCCATCAGTGAAGTGGGCAGGGACTACGAGCAGTACTTC. Translating gives CAISEVGRDYEQYF.

V and J are TRBV6-6 and TRBJ1-2; 8 bases align to TRBD1. This CDR3 contains 14 residues. The ends lost 2 bases at V and 6 bases at J; junction bases unmatched: 5. Germline CDR1 reads MNHNY; CDR2 reads SVGAGI (reference sequence). The CDR3, as DNA: TGTGCCAGCAGTTACATGACAGGGGTGGATGGCTACACCTTC. Amino acid sequence: CASSYMTGVDGYTF.

This sequence joins TRBV7-6 and TRBJ2-2; 7 bases map to TRBD1. J was trimmed by 1 base and V by 6 bases; bases with no gene match: 5. The CDR3 sequence is 15 residues long. Looked up from germline, CDR1 is SGHVS and CDR2 is FNYEAQ. CDR3 sequence: CASRSGTVNTGELFF. CDR3 nucleotides: TGTGCCAGCAGGTCCGGGACAGTGAACACCGGGGAGCTGTTTTTT.

The chain recombines TRBV28 with TRBJ2-7, with 10 bases lining up with TRBD2. Trimming took 6 bases from V and 4 from J; bases not matched to a gene: 6. The CDR3 sequence is 14 residues long. Germline lookup yields CDR1 MDHEN and CDR2 SYDVKM. The CDR3, as DNA: TGTGCCAGCAGGCTAGCGGGAGAGGGTTACGAGCAGTACTTC. This codes for CASRLAGEGYEQYF.

The gene calls are TRBV27 and TRBJ2-1, with D tentatively TRBD2 (6 bases). V was pared by 7 bases and J by 5 bases, with 21 bases between. Germline V gene data show CDR1 as MNHEY and CDR2 as SMNVEV (reference sequence). CDR3 length: 16 amino acids. The CDR3 DNA reads as TGTGCCAGCACCCAAAGAGGGAGGCTGGTCGACAATGAGCAGTTCTTC. Amino acid sequence: CASTQRGRLVDNEQFF.

The chain combines TRBV30 with TRBJ2-3; the match to TRBD2 covers 7 bases. Per germline, CDR1 GTSNPN and CDR2 SVGIG (reference sequence). The CDR3 contains 18 residues. The V and J ends lost 4 bases and 0 bases, in that order; junction bases with no gene match: 16. CDR3 nucleotides: TGTGCCTGGACCATTACTCCCCTAGCGGTAGCCAGCACAGATACGCAGTATTTT. It specifies CAWTITPLAVASTDTQYF.

The chain uses TRBV7-9 and TRBJ2-1; maybe TRBD1 (6 bases). Trimming stripped 9 bases from V and 7 bases from J, with 19 bases between. The germline gives CDR1 SEHNR, CDR2 FQNEAQ (reference sequence). This CDR3 spans 14 amino acids. The CDR3 nucleotides are TGTGCCAGTTTACGGGACAACTCCGCGAATGAGCAGTTCTTC. As protein: CASLRDNSANEQFF.

The CDR3 nucleotides are TGTGCCAGCTCACCTGCAGCGGGGGGGACGGATACGCAGTATTTT. Protein product: CASSPAAGGTDTQYF. The chain has TRBV18 and TRBJ2-3, with 10 bases matching TRBD2. V was clipped by 3 bases and J by 6 bases; unmatched bases: 6. Germline CDR1 is KGHSH and CDR2 is LQKENI. This CDR3 region has 15 residues.

This rearrangement joins TRBV9 to TRBJ2-5, with D perhaps matching TRBD2 (7 bases). CDR1 is SGDLS, CDR2 YYNGEE, per germline. Trimming removed 4 bases at V and 5 bases at J, with 18 bases between. The CDR3 length is 15 residues. CDR3 sequence (DNA): TGTGCCAGCAGCCTATGGGGCGGCGGGGGCGAGACCCAGTACTTC. Protein sequence: CASSLWGGGGETQYF.

In its sample, this clone was seen a few times. The chain is built from TRBV5-1 and TRBJ1-1, with 11 bases aligning to TRBD1. The CDR3 is 16 amino acids. Germline-derived CDR1 and CDR2 are SGHRS and YFSETQ. Losses at the gene ends were 0 bases for V and 3 bases for J; bases not matched to a gene: 4. For the CDR3, the DNA is TGCGCCAGCAGCTTGGGACCGGGACAGGGGGACACTGAAGCTTTCTTT. It is translated as CASSLGPGQGDTEAFF.